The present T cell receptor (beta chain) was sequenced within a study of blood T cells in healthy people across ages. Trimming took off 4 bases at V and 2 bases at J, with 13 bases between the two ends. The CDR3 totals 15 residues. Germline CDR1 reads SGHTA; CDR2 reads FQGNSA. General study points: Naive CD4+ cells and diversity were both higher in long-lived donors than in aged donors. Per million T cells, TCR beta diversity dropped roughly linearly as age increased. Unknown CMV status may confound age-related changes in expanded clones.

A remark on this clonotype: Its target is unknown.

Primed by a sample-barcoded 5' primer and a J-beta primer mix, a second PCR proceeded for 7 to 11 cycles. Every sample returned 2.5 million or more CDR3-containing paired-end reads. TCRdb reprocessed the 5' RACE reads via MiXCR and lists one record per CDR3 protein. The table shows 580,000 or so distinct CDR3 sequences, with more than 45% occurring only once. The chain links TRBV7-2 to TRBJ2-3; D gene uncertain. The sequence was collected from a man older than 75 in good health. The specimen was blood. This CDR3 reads CASSSALRTTDTQYF. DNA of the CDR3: TGTGCCAGCAGCTCCGCATTGCGTACCACAGATACGCAGTATTTT.